This T cell receptor (beta chain) was observed in a study of somatic mutations in cytotoxic T cells in rheumatoid arthritis (dated by TCRdb to 2016 to 2017). About the study as a whole: Right after diagnosis and prior to the start of any treatment, around 30 ml EDTA of peripheral blood was drawn from patients. Some T-cell populations stained with V beta antibodies were sorted by flow on a FACSAria II or Sony SH800 to nearly 100% purity, with sorted V beta1+ cells additionally subjected to TCRB sequencing. The median ages of the patient and control groups were essentially identical. The study asked whether expanded CD8+ T-cell clones in newly diagnosed, untreated rheumatoid arthritis carry somatic mutations, and used TCRB deep sequencing to characterize clonality. A total of more than 55 rheumatoid arthritis patients and 15 to 25 healthy controls underwent TCRB deep sequencing.

To note about this clone: This receptor's antigen is unknown. No base quality values were provided; no much bigger clone lies one nucleotide off.

On an AutoMACS, CD4+ and CD8+ cells were isolated via positive magnetic bead selection, and their purity was verified by flow cytometry. After a first flow cytometry screen using a TCR V beta antibody panel, clonal expansions were characterized through TCRB deep sequencing of sorted CD8+ fractions. Peripheral blood mononuclear cells were obtained using density gradient separation with Ficoll-Paque PLUS. Using Nucleospin Tissue or Tissue XS kits, DNA was extracted from CD4-enriched, CD8-enriched or PBMC samples, with quantification by a Qubit 2.0 fluorometer. Genomic DNA underwent TCRB CDR3 sequencing using the immunoSEQ assay. As for how the authors treated the data: Only a few patient CD8+ clones larger than 1% matched published virus-specific TCRB sequences when compared against them. Nothing other than productive TCRB rearrangements was included in the analyses. Defining a clone by its unique TCRB CDR3 sequence, the study calculated clonality as a productive clonality index derived from Shannon entropy. Repertoire overlap between two samples was calculated from the template counts of each clone relative to total templates per sample. V-gene usage measured by flow cytometry correlated with TCRB sequencing V-gene usage, with a Spearman r of roughly 0.55. TCRdb's version of the immuneACCESS table is confined to in-frame rearrangements and falls short of the full clone set. An unresolved V gene accounts for under half of the shortfall where checked; the remainder is of unknown origin. Clone size and V and J calls were adopted from that table, with D and trimming inferred from the DNA. This sample gives around 13,000 clones in total; about four fifths of them show up just once. Roughly a fifth of the sample is held by the ten biggest clonotypes.

The trim is 7 bases for V and 0 bases for J, with a gap of 10 bases between the germline ends. The CDR3 runs 14 amino acids, cysteine and phenylalanine included. Solely the CDR3 DNA is kept, with 42 bases framed from the first base. Per the germline V gene, ENHRY is the CDR1 and SYGVKD is the CDR2. Broad study findings and their caveats: In about an eighth of the roughly 65 patients the largest CD8+ clone exceeded 20% of CD8+ cells, and several identical CD8+ TCRB sequences were shared between blood and synovial fluid. There was no significant difference in CD8+ T-cell clonality between rheumatoid arthritis patients and age-matched healthy controls. No adjustment for multiple comparisons was made for the slight TRBV07 underrepresentation in patients. In patients, CD8+ clonality rose with age (Spearman r ~ 0.46), which was not the case in healthy controls. The expanded CD8+ clones had unknown antigen targets, and not appearing in virus-specific databases did not rule out that they were virus-specific.

Material: CD8+ T cells sorted from blood. The rearranged chain carries TRBV10-3 and TRBJ2-1, with the D gene too uncertain to name. The sequence derives from an adult with rheumatoid arthritis. The CDR3 has the sequence CAINTPASYNEQFF. Read as DNA, the sequence is TGTGCCATCAATACGCCTGCCTCCTACAATGAGCAGTTCTTC.